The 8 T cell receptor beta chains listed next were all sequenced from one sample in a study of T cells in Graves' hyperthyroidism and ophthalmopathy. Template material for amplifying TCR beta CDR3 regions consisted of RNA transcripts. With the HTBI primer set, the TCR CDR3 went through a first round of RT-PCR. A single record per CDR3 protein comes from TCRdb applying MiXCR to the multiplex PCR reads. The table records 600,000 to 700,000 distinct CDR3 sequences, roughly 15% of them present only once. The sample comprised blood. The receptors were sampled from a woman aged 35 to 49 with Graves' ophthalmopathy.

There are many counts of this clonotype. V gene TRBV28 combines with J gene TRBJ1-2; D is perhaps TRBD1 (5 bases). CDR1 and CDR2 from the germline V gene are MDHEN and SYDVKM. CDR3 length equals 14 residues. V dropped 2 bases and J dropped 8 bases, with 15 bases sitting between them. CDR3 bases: TGTGCCAGCAGTTTACGGGACCCTCCAAAAGGCTACACCTTC. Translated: CASSLRDPPKGYTF.

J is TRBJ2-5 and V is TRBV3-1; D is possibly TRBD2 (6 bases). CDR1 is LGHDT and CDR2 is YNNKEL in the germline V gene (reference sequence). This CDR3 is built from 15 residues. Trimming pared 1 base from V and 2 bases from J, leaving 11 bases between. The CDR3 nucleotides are TGTGCCAGCAGCCAAGCTGCTAGCGAACAAGAGACCCAGTACTTC. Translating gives CASSQAASEQETQYF.

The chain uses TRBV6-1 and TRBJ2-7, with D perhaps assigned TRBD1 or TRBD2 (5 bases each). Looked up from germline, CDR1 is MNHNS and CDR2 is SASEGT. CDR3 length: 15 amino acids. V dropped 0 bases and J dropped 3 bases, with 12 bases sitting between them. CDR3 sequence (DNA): TGTGCCAGCAGTGAAGCCCCCGGGGCCTACTACGAGCAGTACTTC. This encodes CASSEAPGAYYEQYF.

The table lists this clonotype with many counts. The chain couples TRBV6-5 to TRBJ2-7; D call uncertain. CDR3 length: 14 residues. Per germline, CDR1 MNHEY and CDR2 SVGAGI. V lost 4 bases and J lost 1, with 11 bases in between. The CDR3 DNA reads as TGTGCCAGCAGTTCGGGCAGCCTATCCTACGAGCAGTACTTC. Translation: CASSSGSLSYEQYF.

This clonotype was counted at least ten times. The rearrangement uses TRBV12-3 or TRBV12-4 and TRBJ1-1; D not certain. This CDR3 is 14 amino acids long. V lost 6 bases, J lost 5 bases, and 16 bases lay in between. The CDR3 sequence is CASSPGPWGTEAFF. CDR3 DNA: TGTGCCAGCAGCCCGGGCCCCTGGGGAACTGAAGCTTTCTTT.

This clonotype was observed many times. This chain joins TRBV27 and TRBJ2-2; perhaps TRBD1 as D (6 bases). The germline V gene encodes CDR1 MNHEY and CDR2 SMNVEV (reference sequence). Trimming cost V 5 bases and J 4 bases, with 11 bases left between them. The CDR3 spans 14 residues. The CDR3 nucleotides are TGTGCCAGCAGTCCAGGGGACACCACCGGGGAGCTGTTTTTT. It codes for CASSPGDTTGELFF.

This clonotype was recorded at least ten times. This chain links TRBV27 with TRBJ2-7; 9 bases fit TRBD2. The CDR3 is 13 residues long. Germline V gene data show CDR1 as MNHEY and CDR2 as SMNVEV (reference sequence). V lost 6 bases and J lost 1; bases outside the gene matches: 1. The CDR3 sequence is CASRLAGSYEQYF. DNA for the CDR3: TGTGCCAGCAGACTAGCGGGTTCCTACGAGCAGTACTTC.

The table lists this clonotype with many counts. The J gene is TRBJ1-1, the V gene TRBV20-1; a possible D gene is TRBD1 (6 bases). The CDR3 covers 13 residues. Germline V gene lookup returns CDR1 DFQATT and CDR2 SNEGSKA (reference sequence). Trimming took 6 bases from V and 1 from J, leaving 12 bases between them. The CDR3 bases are TGCAGTGCCCACAGGGATGAGAACACTGAAGCTTTCTTT. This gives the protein CSAHRDENTEAFF.